A single TCR beta chain is shown here with its context. Seattle enrolled patients during active infection and tracked them longitudinally. These data originate in a study of blood T cell repertoires in COVID-19. Study information: Samples representing acute and convalescent COVID-19 were sourced from the United States, Italy and Spain.

Germline-derived CDR1 and CDR2 are KGHSH and LQKENI. The V and J ends lost 3 bases and 10 bases, in that order; junction bases with no gene match: 17. CDR3 length equals 16 residues. How the authors handled the data: Counts of nucleated cells, estimated from reference gene primer amplification, were obtained. Profiled with immunoSEQ multiplex PCR; TCRdb holds only in-frame clones, not every one. D and trimming come from the DNA, and the V and J calls and clone size come from that table. The sample records around 40,000 clones, approximately 90% being singletons. The chain combines TRBV18 with TRBJ1-1; 7 nucleotides agree with TRBD1. This sequence originates from a man aged 35-49 years with COVID-19, enrolled during active disease. The sequenced sample consisted of peripheral blood. DNA of the CDR3: TGTGCCAGCTCACCGGGGCAGGGGGAAATTGTCGGCGGAGCTTTCTTT. This codes for CASSPGQGEIVGGAFF.